The present entry profiles one T cell receptor (beta chain) with its context. Its antigen remains unidentified. Base qualities were left out, and no much larger clone turns up one base away. High-throughput TCR beta sequencing profiled peripheral blood CD8+ and CD4+ T cells from healthy donors, Susac syndrome patients and multiple sclerosis patients. Multiple sclerosis controls were treatment-naive patients with stable or active relapsing-remitting disease fulfilling revised McDonald criteria. Bulk CD8+ and CD4+ T cells were purified by magnetic negative isolation, whereas CD8+ TEMRA cells were enriched by FACS. Blood was collected in EDTA tubes and processed within 24 hours, with PBMCs isolated through density gradient centrifugation. PBMCs intended for TCR sequencing were cryopreserved in liquid nitrogen and were subsequently thawed in a 37 degrees C water bath. The sorted or isolated CD4+, CD8+ and CD8+ TEMRA cells had a purity of 90% or higher.

RNA was extracted with the RNeasy kit and about 0.5 to 1 ug was reverse transcribed using random hexamers. TCR beta CDR3 regions were amplified with the immunoSEQ multiplex PCR assay covering 54 Vbeta and 13 Jbeta segments. To correct PCR amplification bias, a synthetic template baseline was used for both primer optimization and computational correction. Processing in the source paper ran as follows. Reads were annotated to V, D and J genes according to IMGT and were analyzed with immunoSEQ Analyzer, with only productive sequences retained. Clonality was calculated as one minus the Shannon entropy normalized by log2 of the number of productive unique sequences. Public and private clones were assessed among the 100 most prevalent clones of each patient and control. Clones were defined as Susac-specific if absent from the healthy and MS cohorts, from approximately 1,100 published viral clones and from other ImmuneACCESS disease sequences. TCRdb trimmed public reads at Q25 via fastp, called clones via MiXCR and kept in-frame beta chains. Merged by CDR3 protein, the rows form single entries marked with the most common genes and DNA. The V and J calls and clone size are TCRdb's, not the authors'. The sample table holds 170,000 or so distinct CDR3 sequences, of which roughly 92% were seen once. The ten largest clones represent 0.09% to 0.1% of the sample.

V is cut by 5 bases and J by 7 bases, and the space between the germline ends is 14 bases. The CDR3, cysteine through phenylalanine, is 14 amino acids long. The retained sequence is limited to the CDR3, 42 bases, with the frame set at the first base. These data come from a study of CD8 T cells in Susac syndrome (dated by TCRdb to between 2018 and 2021). General notes on the study: Whether CD8+ T cell activation and differentiation in Susac syndrome was antigen driven was tested using repertoire sequencing. Results the study describes overall, beyond this receptor: The number of individuals in the TCR sequencing and HLA analysis was acknowledged as relatively small.

Sequenced sample: CD4+ T cells from PBMCs. In this chain, TRBV12-3 or TRBV12-4 is recombined with TRBJ1-4, with the D segment identity uncertain. This clonotype was obtained from a human donor with multiple sclerosis. The CDR3 loop reads CASSPMGEAEKLFF. The nucleotide sequence reads as follows: TGTGCCAGCAGTCCTATGGGTGAAGCTGAAAAACTGTTTTTT.